A single sample gave rise to the 18 T cell receptor beta chains below, sequenced in a study of tumor-infiltrating lymphocytes in primary liver carcinoma. RNA isolated from unsorted whole blood supplied the blood RNA, with germline DNA also extracted. The researchers produced TCR beta cDNA from 500 to 550 ng total RNA with a constant-region primer. What produced the TCR beta libraries was three nested multiplex PCR rounds using slightly modified ARM-PCR. TRBV1-TRBV30 forward primers paired with a C-beta reverse primer drove the first two PCR rounds, about 9 cycles each. TCRdb called the multiplex PCR reads again in MiXCR, with one record for every CDR3 protein. The sample lists almost 200,000 distinct CDR3 sequences; about 65% were seen once. Sequences were obtained from peripheral blood. The receptors derive from a woman in her sixties or seventies with primary liver carcinoma and hepatitis B virus infection.

Regarding this clonotype: One end of the junction does not line up with germline, which may come from a read error. V gene TRBV6-1 combines with J gene TRBJ1-2, with 8 bases fitting TRBD1. The length of the CDR3 is 14 residues. Per the germline V gene, CDR1 is MNHNS and CDR2 is SASEGT. CDR3 in DNA: TGTGCCTGCAGTGACACCCTACAGGGGGGTGGCTACACCTTC. It translates to CACSDTLQGGGYTF.

For this clonotype: A read error may account for a junction end that differs from germline. The V and J genes are TRBV28 and TRBJ2-7; 9 nucleotides align to TRBD1. Looked up from germline, CDR1 is MDHEN and CDR2 is SYDVKM. CDR3 length: 15 amino acids. CDR3 nucleotides: TGTACCAGCAGATCCGAACAGGGGGCATCTAACGAGCAGTACTTC. Its translation is CTSRSEQGASNEQYF. The full variable domain, completed using reference TRBV28 and TRBJ2-7, is DVKVTQSSRYLVKRTGEKVFLECVQDMDHENMFWYRQDPGLGLRLIYFSYDVKMKEKGDIPEGYSVSREKKERFSLILESASTNQTSMYLCTSRSEQGASNEQYFGPGTRLTVT.

On this clonotype itself: An end of the junction does not agree with germline; a read error may underlie this. V and J are TRBV4-1 and TRBJ1-5, with D unclear. CDR1 MGHRA and CDR2 YSYEKL come from the germline V gene. The CDR3 runs 14 residues. The CDR3: CATSQVSTDQPQHF. The CDR3 coding sequence is TGCGCCACCAGCCAAGTCTCGACGGACCAGCCCCAGCATTTT.

The rearrangement joins TRBV20-1 to TRBJ2-7; TRBD2 aligns across 7 bases. The CDR3 is made up of 12 amino acids. CDR1 is DFQATT and CDR2 is SNEGSKA in the germline V gene (reference sequence). With V trimmed by 0 bases and J by 7 bases, 3 bases remained unmatched. CDR3: CSARDFGGEQYF. Written as DNA, the CDR3 is TGCAGTGCTAGAGATTTCGGGGGGGAGCAGTACTTC.

The sample holds many counts of this clonotype. The V call is TRBV6-5, the J call TRBJ1-6; the match to TRBD1 covers 7 bases. The CDR3 sequence is 14 residues long. V dropped 1 base and J dropped 8; count of bases not matched to a gene: 2. CDR1 and CDR2 from the germline V gene are MNHEY and SVGAGI. The CDR3 here is CASSYLGTDSPLHF. The CDR3 region has the DNA TGTGCCAGCAGTTACTTGGGGACAGATTCACCCCTCCACTTT.

The rearrangement uses TRBV11-1 and TRBJ2-7; TRBD2 matches at 7 bases. This CDR3 is built from 16 residues. With V trimmed by 3 bases and J by 6 bases, 14 bases remained unmatched. Germline V CDR1 and CDR2: SGHAT, FQDESV (reference sequence). CDR3: CASSLGAGRALSEQYF. In nucleotides, the CDR3 is TGTGCCAGCAGCTTGGGTGCTGGGAGGGCCCTCTCCGAGCAGTACTTC.

This clonotype was observed a few times. The V gene is TRBV7-9, the J gene TRBJ1-2; maybe TRBD1 (5 bases). CDR3 length: 11 residues. The germline gives CDR1 SEHNR, CDR2 FQNEAQ (reference sequence). The V end lost 2 bases, the J end lost 8 bases, and 6 bases lay between the germline ends. In nucleotides, the CDR3 is TGTGCCAGCAGCTTACGGGGGGGCTACACCTTC. This translates into CASSLRGGYTF.

This clonotype was picked up many times. The V call is TRBV5-4, the J call TRBJ2-3; tentative D call: TRBD2 (6 bases). Germline lookup yields CDR1 SGHNT and CDR2 YYREEE (reference sequence). CDR3 length: 14 amino acids. Trimming pared 6 bases from V and 5 bases from J, leaving 16 bases between. Here the CDR3 DNA reads TGTGCCAGCACCGTGGAGGGCGGTCAAGATACGCAGTATTTT. Amino acid sequence: CASTVEGGQDTQYF.

In the case of this clonotype: This may be a read error: a much more frequent sequence differs by one nucleotide. This rearrangement joins TRBV6-1 to TRBJ1-2; TRBD1 matches at 8 bases. Trimming removed 3 bases from V and 10 bases from J; junction bases left unmatched: 10. Germline CDR1 MNHNS, CDR2 SASEGT. The length of the CDR3 is 14 residues. The CDR3 spells CASSDPFRGPDYTF. The DNA for the CDR3 is TGTGCCAGCAGTGATCCCTTCAGGGGGCCCGACTACACCTTC.

The sample holds a few counts of this clonotype. The rearrangement uses TRBV7-9 and TRBJ1-6; 10 nucleotides align to TRBD1. The CDR3 spans 16 residues. Germline loops: CDR1 SEHNR, CDR2 FQNEAQ (reference sequence). Losses at the gene ends were 5 bases for V and 8 bases for J; bases not matched to a gene: 9. This CDR3 is CASSQTGGTIDSPLHF. CDR3 DNA: TGTGCCAGCAGCCAGACAGGGGGCACAATTGATTCACCCCTCCACTTT.

This rearrangement joins TRBV11-2 to TRBJ1-1; D not certain. CDR1 is SGHAT, CDR2 FQNNGV, per germline. V lost 0 bases and J 10 bases, leaving 24 bases between the germline ends. CDR3 length: 17 residues. CDR3 residues: CASSLDKIQVALSGAFF. The DNA for the CDR3 is TGTGCCAGCAGCTTAGATAAAATTCAGGTAGCGTTGAGTGGAGCTTTCTTT.

This clonotype was picked up many times. CDR3 sequence reads: CASSYFGEAFF. CDR3 bases: TGTGCCAGCAGTTATTTTGGTGAAGCTTTCTTT. The chain recombines TRBV6-2 or TRBV6-3 with TRBJ1-1; D ambiguous. The V end lost 3 bases, the J end lost 7 bases, and 6 bases lay between the germline ends. The CDR3 is 11 amino acids. Germline V lookup: CDR1 MNHEY, CDR2 SVGEGT.

This clonotype was seen a few times. The rearrangement joins TRBV28 to TRBJ2-1; possibly TRBD2 for D (6 bases). Germline assignment: CDR1 MDHEN and CDR2 SYDVKM. The length of the CDR3 is 13 residues. Trimming took 3 bases from V and 7 from J, leaving 10 bases between them. Written as DNA, the CDR3 is TGTGCCAGCAGTTTGGCCAGCGGGAATGAGCAGTTCTTC. This sequence encodes CASSLASGNEQFF.

In the case of this clonotype: The CDR3 does not end in the conserved phenylalanine or tryptophan, so this is likely a read error. J is TRBJ2-1 and V is TRBV5-4, with TRBD1 matching over 12 bases. The germline CDR1 and CDR2 sequences are SGHNT and YYREEE (reference sequence). This CDR3 is built from 17 residues. In DNA, the CDR3 is TGTGCCAACAGCTTGAGTAGCACCCCGGGACAGGGGGCTTCCCAGTTCTTA. Translated: CANSLSSTPGQGASQFL.

This chain joins TRBV11-2 and TRBJ2-7; D is ambiguous. The V end lost 2 bases, the J end lost 12 bases, and 14 bases lay between the germline ends. The CDR3 totals 12 residues. Germline V gives CDR1 SGHAT, CDR2 FQNNGV. This CDR3 is CASSLLQSSVYF. The CDR3, as DNA: TGTGCCAGCAGCTTACTACAGTCGAGTGTGTACTTC.

Points on this clonotype: A much larger clone lies one base from this, so it may be a read error. The chain combines TRBV5-6 with TRBJ2-5; D is possibly TRBD2 (6 bases). CDR1 SGHDT and CDR2 YYEEEE come from the germline V gene. This CDR3 has 16 residues. The CDR3 region is CAGSPFRERYQETQYF. The CDR3 DNA is TGTGCCGGCAGCCCCTTCCGGGAGAGGTACCAAGAGACCCAGTACTTC.

The CDR3 nucleotides are TGCGCCAGCAGCTTAGCCAGGGGGAATCGGGGTGAAAAACTGTTTTTT. Translation gives CASSLARGNRGEKLFF. V usage is TRBV5-1 and J usage is TRBJ1-4, with 7 bases lining up with TRBD1. CDR3 length equals 16 residues. After removal of 2 bases from V and 7 bases from J, the junction contained 11 bases not matched to a gene. CDR1 is SGHRS and CDR2 is YFSETQ in the germline V gene.

There are many counts of this clonotype. The J gene is TRBJ1-1, the V gene TRBV12-5; D call uncertain. The CDR3 has 12 amino acids. The V end was cut by 3 bases, the J end by 2 bases, with 4 bases between. Per the germline V gene, CDR1 is LGHNT and CDR2 is FRNRAP. The CDR3 loop is CASGFGNTEAFF. Here the CDR3 DNA reads TGTGCTAGTGGTTTTGGAAACACTGAAGCTTTCTTT.